The 16 T cell receptor beta chains below were found in one sample sequenced in a study of PD-L1 blockade in urothelial cancer. TCRdb keeps only in-frame clones here, not all; method: immunoSEQ multiplex PCR. The sample has 38,000 or so clones, over 70% seen once. Specimen: PBMCs, collected around atezolizumab (anti-PD-L1) treatment. These TCRs come from a man aged 60-69 years with urothelial cancer.

V is TRBV4-1 and J is TRBJ2-7, with 7 bases matching TRBD2. Looked up from germline, CDR1 is MGHRA and CDR2 is YSYEKL. The J segment lost 6 bases and the V segment lost 1 base, leaving 6 bases of the junction unmatched. The CDR3 loop spans 14 amino acids. The CDR3 spells CASSQGEGLAEQYF. The CDR3 DNA follows: TGCGCCAGCAGCCAAGGGGAGGGTCTTGCCGAGCAGTACTTC.

This clone was detected only a few times. The gene calls are TRBV7-9 and TRBJ2-3; D not certain. V lost 5 bases and J lost 4, with 13 bases in between. The length of the CDR3 is 14 residues. CDR1 and CDR2 (germline): SEHNR, FQNEAQ (reference sequence). CDR3 protein: CASSPNNSPDTQYF. The DNA for the CDR3 is TGTGCCAGCAGCCCGAATAACAGCCCAGATACGCAGTATTTT. Filled out from reference TRBV7-9 and TRBJ2-3, the complete variable domain reads DTGVSQNPRHKITKRGQNVTFRCDPISEHNRLYWYRQTLGQGPEFLTYFQNEAQLEKSRLLSDRFSAERPKGSFSTLEIQRTEQGDSAMYLCASSPNNSPDTQYFGPGTRLTVL.

V gene TRBV28 combines with J gene TRBJ2-7, with D unresolved. Germline CDR1 is MDHEN and CDR2 is SYDVKM. V shed 3 bases and J shed 2 bases, with 11 bases lying between them. The CDR3 extends over 14 amino acids. The CDR3 loop reads CASSFGGIAYEQYF. CDR3 DNA: TGTGCCAGCAGTTTCGGCGGAATTGCCTACGAGCAGTACTTC.

The chain recombines TRBV4-1 with TRBJ2-1; the D is unclear. The V end lost 1 base, the J end lost 1 base, and 11 bases lay between the germline ends. CDR3 size: 16 residues. Per the germline V gene, CDR1 is MGHRA and CDR2 is YSYEKL. CDR3 sequence: CASSQVDIVSYNEQFF. CDR3 coding DNA: TGCGCCAGCAGCCAAGTAGATATAGTGTCCTACAATGAGCAGTTCTTC.

This chain links TRBV28 with TRBJ1-3, with D uncertain. The CDR3 runs to 11 residues. V was pared by 7 bases and J by 8 bases, with 9 bases between. The germline V gene has CDR1 MDHEN and CDR2 SYDVKM. The CDR3 here is CASTLQDTIYF. CDR3 DNA: TGTGCCAGCACGCTTCAGGACACCATATATTTT.

J is TRBJ1-6 and V is TRBV7-9; D perhaps matches TRBD1 (5 bases). The CDR3 has 14 amino acids. Germline assignment: CDR1 SEHNR and CDR2 FQNEAQ (reference sequence). V lost 0 bases and J 10 bases, leaving 10 bases between the germline ends. Here the CDR3 DNA reads TGTGCCAGCAGCTTAGCCTCCGGGGGATCACCCCTCCACTTT. Protein product: CASSLASGGSPLHF.

The chain combines TRBV5-4 with TRBJ2-3; D is perhaps TRBD2 (5 bases). Trimming took off 3 bases at V and 0 bases at J, with 14 bases between the two ends. This CDR3 comprises 16 residues. The germline CDR1 and CDR2 sequences are SGHNT and YYREEE (reference sequence). The CDR3 bases are TGTGCCAGCAGCTCACTCTTTAGCGTAAGCACAGATACGCAGTATTTT. This encodes CASSSLFSVSTDTQYF. Together with reference TRBV5-4 and TRBJ2-3, the CDR3 gives the full variable domain: ETGVTQSPTHLIKTRGQQVTLRCSSQSGHNTVSWYQQALGQGPQFIFQYYREEENGRGNFPPRFSGLQFPNYSSELNVNALELDDSALYLCASSSLFSVSTDTQYFGPGTRLTVL.

The V gene is TRBV11-2, the J gene TRBJ2-4; D not resolved. The V and J ends lost 2 bases and 1 base respectively, with 6 bases between them. CDR1 and CDR2 (germline): SGHAT, FQNNGV. This CDR3 has 14 amino acids. CDR3 sequence: CASSLLGAKNIQYF. The CDR3 DNA reads as TGTGCCAGCAGCTTACTCGGGGCCAAAAACATTCAGTACTTC.

V gene TRBV11-2 combines with J gene TRBJ2-7; a weak D match, TRBD1 (5 bases). V was clipped by 4 bases and J by 0 bases, with 19 bases between them. The CDR3 spans 17 residues. Germline V CDR1 and CDR2: SGHAT, FQNNGV. CDR3 nucleotides: TGTGCCAGCAGCTCGGGCCCCGGAAGGGGCTCCTCCTACGAGCAGTACTTC. Translated, it gives CASSSGPGRGSSYEQYF.

In its sample, this clone was seen a few times. This chain links TRBV15 with TRBJ1-5, with TRBD1 matching 8 bases. Germline V gives CDR1 LNHNV, CDR2 YYDKDF (reference sequence). This CDR3 comprises 16 residues. The V gene end was trimmed by 0 bases and the J gene end by 2 bases; junction bases not matched to a gene: 3. Here the CDR3 DNA reads TGTGCCACCAGCAGAGACAGGGGGCAAGGCAATCAGCCCCAGCATTTT. Translated: CATSRDRGQGNQPQHF.

The chain couples TRBV28 to TRBJ2-2; D is uncertain. The V gene lost 2 bases and the J gene lost 6 bases, with 4 bases spanning the gap. This CDR3 is built from 12 residues. Germline V gene lookup returns CDR1 MDHEN and CDR2 SYDVKM. The CDR3 reads CASSLLPGELFF. CDR3 nucleotide sequence: TGTGCCAGCAGTTTACTCCCCGGGGAGCTGTTTTTT.

This chain joins TRBV6-1 and TRBJ2-1; 10 bases match TRBD1. This CDR3 comprises 15 residues. Germline V gene sequence: CDR1 MNHNS, CDR2 SASEGT. J lost 10 bases, V lost 4 bases, and 10 bases had no gene match. This chain's CDR3 is CASSGRDRGLQEQFF. The DNA for the CDR3 is TGTGCCAGCAGTGGCCGGGACAGGGGTCTACAAGAGCAGTTCTTC.

This chain joins TRBV6-6 and TRBJ1-1; D uncertain. The CDR3 has 11 amino acids. V lost 6 bases and J 8 bases, leaving 10 bases between the germline ends. Germline CDR1 reads MNHNY; CDR2 reads SVGAGI (reference sequence). CDR3 nucleotides: TGTGCCAGCAGGAGGGAGACAGAAGCTTTCTTT. Its translation is CASRRETEAFF.

V gene TRBV15 combines with J gene TRBJ2-3, with 9 bases matching TRBD2. CDR3 length: 16 amino acids. Germline trimming cut 8 bases from V and 2 bases from J; bases unmatched to any gene: 11. The V gene's germline CDR1 is LNHNV and CDR2 YYDKDF (reference sequence). The CDR3 is CATRQTAGGLTDTQYF. The CDR3 region has the DNA TGTGCCACCCGGCAAACGGCGGGGGGGCTCACAGATACGCAGTATTTT. Filled out from reference TRBV15 and TRBJ2-3, the complete variable domain reads DAMVIQNPRYQVTQFGKPVTLSCSQTLNHNVMYWYQQKSSQAPKLLFHYYDKDFNNEADTPDNFQSRRPNTSFCFLDIRSPGLGDTAMYLCATRQTAGGLTDTQYFGPGTRLTVL.

The sample holds a few counts of this clone. This sequence joins TRBV7-2 and TRBJ1-2; a weak D match, TRBD1 (5 bases). CDR3 length equals 15 residues. Trimming took off 1 base at V and 7 bases at J, with 16 bases between the two ends. The germline CDR1 and CDR2 sequences are SGHTA and FQGNSA. This CDR3 reads CASSLDSGAGGGYTF. DNA of the CDR3: TGTGCCAGCAGCTTAGACTCCGGGGCGGGGGGTGGCTACACCTTC. Based on the CDR3 plus reference TRBV7-2 and TRBJ1-2, the full variable domain is GAGVSQSPSNKVTEKGKDVELRCDPISGHTALYWYRQSLGQGLEFLIYFQGNSAPDKSGLPSDRFSAERTGGSVSTLTIQRTQQEDSAVYLCASSLDSGAGGGYTFGSGTRLTVV.

The chain combines TRBV5-4 with TRBJ2-2; TRBD2 matches at 8 bases. CDR1 is SGHNT, CDR2 YYREEE, per germline (reference sequence). The CDR3 totals 13 residues. The V segment lost 9 bases and the J segment 7 bases; nucleotides outside the gene matches: 8. CDR3: CANHQRGNGELFF. The CDR3 region has the DNA TGTGCCAACCACCAGCGGGGGAACGGGGAGCTGTTTTTT. Supplemented by reference TRBV5-4 and TRBJ2-2, the full variable domain reads ETGVTQSPTHLIKTRGQQVTLRCSSQSGHNTVSWYQQALGQGPQFIFQYYREEENGRGNFPPRFSGLQFPNYSSELNVNALELDDSALYLCANHQRGNGELFFGEGSRLTVL.